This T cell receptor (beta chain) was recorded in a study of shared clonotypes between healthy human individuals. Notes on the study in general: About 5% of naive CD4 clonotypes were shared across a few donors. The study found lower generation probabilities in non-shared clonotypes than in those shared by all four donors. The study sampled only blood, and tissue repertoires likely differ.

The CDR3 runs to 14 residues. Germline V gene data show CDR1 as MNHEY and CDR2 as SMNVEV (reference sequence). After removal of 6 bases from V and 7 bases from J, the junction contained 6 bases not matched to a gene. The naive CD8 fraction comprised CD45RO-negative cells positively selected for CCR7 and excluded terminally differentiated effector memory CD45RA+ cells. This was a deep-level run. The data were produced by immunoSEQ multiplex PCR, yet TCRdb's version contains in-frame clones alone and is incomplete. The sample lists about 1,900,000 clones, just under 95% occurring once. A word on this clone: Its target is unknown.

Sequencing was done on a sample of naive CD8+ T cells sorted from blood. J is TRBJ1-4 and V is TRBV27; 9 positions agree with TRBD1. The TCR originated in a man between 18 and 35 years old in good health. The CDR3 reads CASSPGQGPEKLFF. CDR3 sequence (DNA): TGTGCCAGCAGCCCGGGACAGGGTCCTGAAAAACTGTTTTTT.